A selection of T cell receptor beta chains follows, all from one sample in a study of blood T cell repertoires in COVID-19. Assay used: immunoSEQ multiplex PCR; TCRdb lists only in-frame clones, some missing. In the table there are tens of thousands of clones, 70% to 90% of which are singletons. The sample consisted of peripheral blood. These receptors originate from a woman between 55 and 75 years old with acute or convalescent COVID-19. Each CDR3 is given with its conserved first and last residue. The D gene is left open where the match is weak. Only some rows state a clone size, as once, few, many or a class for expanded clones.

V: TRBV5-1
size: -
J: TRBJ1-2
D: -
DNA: TGCGCCAGCAGCTTGGCCGAGGCGGGATTTACTAACTATGGCTACACCTTC
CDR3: CASSLAEAGFTNYGYTF

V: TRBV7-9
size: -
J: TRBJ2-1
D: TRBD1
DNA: TGTGCCAGCAGGGACCGGGACAGGTCCTACAATGAGCAGTTCTTC
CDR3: CASRDRDRSYNEQFF

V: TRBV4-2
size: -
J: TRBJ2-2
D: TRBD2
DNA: TGTGCCAGCAGCCACAGTGGCGTAGCGGGGAGCACCGGGGAGCTGTTTTTT
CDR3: CASSHSGVAGSTGELFF

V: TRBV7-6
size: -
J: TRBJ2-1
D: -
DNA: TGTGCCAGCAGCTTAGAGGGGGGGACTTCCTACAATGAGCAGTTCTTC
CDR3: CASSLEGGTSYNEQFF

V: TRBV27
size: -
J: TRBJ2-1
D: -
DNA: TGTGCCACCGCCCTCGGGGGAGTTTTGGTGAATGAGCAGTTCTTC
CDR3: CATALGGVLVNEQFF

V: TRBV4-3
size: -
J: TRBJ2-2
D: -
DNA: TGCGCCAGCAGCCAAGATTTACTAGCAGGCACCGGGGAGCTGTTTTTT
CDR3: CASSQDLLAGTGELFF

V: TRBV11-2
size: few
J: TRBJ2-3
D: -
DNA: TGTGCCAGCAGCTTTCAGGGGACCGGCACAGATACGCAGTATTTT
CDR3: CASSFQGTGTDTQYF

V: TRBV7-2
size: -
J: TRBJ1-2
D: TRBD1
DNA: TGTGCCAGCAGCTTAGGAATATGGACAGGGGCTAACTATGGCTACACCTTC
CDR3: CASSLGIWTGANYGYTF

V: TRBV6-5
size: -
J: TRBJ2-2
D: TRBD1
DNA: TGTGCCAGCAGAACAGGGGGCCACGGGGAGCTGTTTTTT
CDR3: CASRTGGHGELFF

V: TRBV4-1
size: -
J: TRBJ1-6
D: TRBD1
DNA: TGCGCCAGCAGCGCCGAAGCGAGGACAGGGAATTCACCCCTCCACTTT
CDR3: CASSAEARTGNSPLHF

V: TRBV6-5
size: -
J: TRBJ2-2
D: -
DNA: TGTGCCAGCAGTTACTCGAGCAGCCCAGGCTCCGGGGAGCTGTTTTTT
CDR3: CASSYSSSPGSGELFF

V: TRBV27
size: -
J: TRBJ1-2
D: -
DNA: TGTGCCAGCAGTTTATCAGGCCCGGCGGACTATGGCTACACCTTC
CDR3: CASSLSGPADYGYTF

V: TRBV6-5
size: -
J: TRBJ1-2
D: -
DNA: TGTGCCAGCAGTTACTCGATAGAGATCCGTACCTATGGCTACACCTTC
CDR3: CASSYSIEIRTYGYTF

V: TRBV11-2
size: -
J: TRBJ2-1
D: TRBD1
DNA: TGTGCCAGCGACCGGGACAGGGCAAGTGAGCAGTTCTTC
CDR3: CASDRDRASEQFF

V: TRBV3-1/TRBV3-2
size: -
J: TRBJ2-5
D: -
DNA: TGTGCCAGCAGGACGAGGAAAGAGACCCAGTACTTC
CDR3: CASRTRKETQYF